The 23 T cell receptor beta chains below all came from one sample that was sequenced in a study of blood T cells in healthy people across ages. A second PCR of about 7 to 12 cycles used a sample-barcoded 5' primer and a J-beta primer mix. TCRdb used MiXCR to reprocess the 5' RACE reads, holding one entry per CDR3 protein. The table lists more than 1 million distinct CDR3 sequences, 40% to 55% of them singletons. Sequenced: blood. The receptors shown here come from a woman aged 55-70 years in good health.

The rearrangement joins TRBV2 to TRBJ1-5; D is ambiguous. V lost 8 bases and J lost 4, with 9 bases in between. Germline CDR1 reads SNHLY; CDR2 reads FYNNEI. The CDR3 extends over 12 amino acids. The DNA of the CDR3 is TGTGCCAGCGAGGGCCCAAATCAGCCCCAGCATTTT. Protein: CASEGPNQPQHF.

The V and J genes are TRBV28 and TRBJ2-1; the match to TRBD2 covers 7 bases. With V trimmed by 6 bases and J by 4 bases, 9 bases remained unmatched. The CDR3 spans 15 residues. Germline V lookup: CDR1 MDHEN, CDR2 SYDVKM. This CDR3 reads CASSLGGPQYNEQFF. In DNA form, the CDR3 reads TGTGCCAGCAGCCTGGGAGGGCCACAGTACAATGAGCAGTTCTTC.

CDR3 residues: CAWSVGQKRTGELFF. CDR3 DNA: TGTGCCTGGAGTGTAGGCCAAAAGCGGACCGGGGAGCTGTTTTTT. The V call is TRBV30, the J call TRBJ2-2; D may be TRBD2 (5 bases). The CDR3 is 15 residues long. Germline V CDR1 and CDR2: GTSNPN, SVGIG (reference sequence). V was pared by 0 bases and J by 5 bases, with 13 bases between. Combining the CDR3 with reference TRBV30 and TRBJ2-2 gives the whole variable domain SQTIHQWPATLVQPVGSPLSLECTVEGTSNPNLYWYRQAAGRGLQLLFYSVGIGQISSEVPQNLSASRPQDRQFILSSKKLLLSDSGFYLCAWSVGQKRTGELFFGEGSRLTVL.

This CDR3 reads CSVARGMSGYEQYF. In nucleotides, the CDR3 is TGCAGCGTTGCCCGGGGCATGAGCGGCTACGAGCAGTACTTC. The chain uses TRBV29-1 and TRBJ2-7; D may correspond to TRBD1 or TRBD2 (5 bases each). The CDR3 is 14 residues long. CDR1 is SQVTM, CDR2 ANQGSEA, per germline. Trimming cost V 4 bases and J 3 bases, with 16 bases left between them.

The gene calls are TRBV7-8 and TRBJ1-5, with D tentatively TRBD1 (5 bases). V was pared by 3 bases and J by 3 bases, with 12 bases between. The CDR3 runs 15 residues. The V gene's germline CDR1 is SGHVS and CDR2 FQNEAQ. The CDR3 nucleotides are TGTGCCAGCAGCTTTGACAGATCGCCCAATCAGCCCCAGCATTTT. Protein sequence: CASSFDRSPNQPQHF.

CDR3 residues: CASSFGVSGVGYTQYF. Written as DNA, the CDR3 is TGTGCCAGCAGCTTCGGAGTTAGCGGGGTAGGGTATACGCAGTATTTT. This chain uses TRBV7-2 with TRBJ2-3; TRBD2 matches 8 bases. V lost 3 bases to trimming and J lost 7 bases; unmatched junction nucleotides: 12. Germline CDR1 and CDR2: SGHTA and FQGNSA. The CDR3 runs 16 residues.

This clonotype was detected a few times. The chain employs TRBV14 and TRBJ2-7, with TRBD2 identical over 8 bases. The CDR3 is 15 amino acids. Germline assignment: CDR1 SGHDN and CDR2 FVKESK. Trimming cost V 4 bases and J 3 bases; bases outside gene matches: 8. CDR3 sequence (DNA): TGTGCCAGCAGCCCAGAGTTAGCGGGAAGCTACGAGCAGTACTTC. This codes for CASSPELAGSYEQYF.

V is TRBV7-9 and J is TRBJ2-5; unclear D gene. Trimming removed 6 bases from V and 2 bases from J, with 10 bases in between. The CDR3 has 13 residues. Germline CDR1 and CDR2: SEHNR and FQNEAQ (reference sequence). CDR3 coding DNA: TGTGCCAGCAGGTGGCTGCAACAAGAGACCCAGTACTTC. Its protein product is CASRWLQQETQYF. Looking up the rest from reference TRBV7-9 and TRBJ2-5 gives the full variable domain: DTGVSQNPRHKITKRGQNVTFRCDPISEHNRLYWYRQTLGQGPEFLTYFQNEAQLEKSRLLSDRFSAERPKGSFSTLEIQRTEQGDSAMYLCASRWLQQETQYFGPGTRLLVL.

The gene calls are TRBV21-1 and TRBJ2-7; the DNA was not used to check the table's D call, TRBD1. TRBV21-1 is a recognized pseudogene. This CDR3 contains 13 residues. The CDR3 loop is CATPGTARYEQYF. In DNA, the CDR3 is TGTGCCACCCCGGGGACCGCGCGCTACGAGCAGTACTTC.

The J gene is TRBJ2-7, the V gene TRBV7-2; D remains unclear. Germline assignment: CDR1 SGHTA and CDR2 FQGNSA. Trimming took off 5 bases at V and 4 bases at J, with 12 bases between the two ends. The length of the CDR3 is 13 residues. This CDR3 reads CASSPQPNYEQYF. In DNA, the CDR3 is TGTGCCAGCAGCCCCCAACCCAATTACGAGCAGTACTTC.

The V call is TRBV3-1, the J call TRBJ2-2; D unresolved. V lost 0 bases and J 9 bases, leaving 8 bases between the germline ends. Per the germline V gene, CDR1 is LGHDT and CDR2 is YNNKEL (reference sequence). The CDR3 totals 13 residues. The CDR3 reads CASSQDFRRELFF. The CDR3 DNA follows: TGTGCCAGCAGCCAAGATTTCCGAAGGGAGCTGTTTTTT. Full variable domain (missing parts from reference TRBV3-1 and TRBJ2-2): DTAVSQTPKYLVTQMGNDKSIKCEQNLGHDTMYWYKQDSKKFLKIMFSYNNKELIINETVPNRFSPKSPDKAHLNLHINSLELGDSAVYFCASSQDFRRELFFGEGSRLTVL.

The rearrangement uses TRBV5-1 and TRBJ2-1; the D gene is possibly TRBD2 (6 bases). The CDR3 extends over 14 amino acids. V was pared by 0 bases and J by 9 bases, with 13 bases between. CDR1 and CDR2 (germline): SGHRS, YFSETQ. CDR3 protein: CASSLATGECEQFF. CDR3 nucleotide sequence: TGCGCCAGCAGCTTGGCCACGGGAGAGTGTGAGCAGTTCTTC.

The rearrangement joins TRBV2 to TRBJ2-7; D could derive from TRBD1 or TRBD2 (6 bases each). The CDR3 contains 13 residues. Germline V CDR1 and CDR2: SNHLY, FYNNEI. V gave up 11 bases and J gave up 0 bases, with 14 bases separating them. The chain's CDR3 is CALGGAFSYEQYF. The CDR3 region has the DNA TGTGCCCTCGGGGGCGCCTTCTCCTACGAGCAGTACTTC.

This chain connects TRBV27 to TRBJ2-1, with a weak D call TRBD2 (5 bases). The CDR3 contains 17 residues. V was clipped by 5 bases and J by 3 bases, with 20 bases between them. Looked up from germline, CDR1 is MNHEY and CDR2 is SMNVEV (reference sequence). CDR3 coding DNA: TGTGCCAGCAGTGGAGGCAATCTAGCTGCCGTCTACAATGAGCAGTTCTTC. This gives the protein CASSGGNLAAVYNEQFF.

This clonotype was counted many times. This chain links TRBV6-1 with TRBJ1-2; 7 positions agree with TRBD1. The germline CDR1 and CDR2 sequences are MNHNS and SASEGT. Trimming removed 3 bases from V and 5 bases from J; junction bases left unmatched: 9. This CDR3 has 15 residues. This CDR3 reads CASSDPRQGGYGYTF. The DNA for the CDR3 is TGTGCCAGCAGTGACCCCAGGCAGGGGGGGTATGGCTACACCTTC.

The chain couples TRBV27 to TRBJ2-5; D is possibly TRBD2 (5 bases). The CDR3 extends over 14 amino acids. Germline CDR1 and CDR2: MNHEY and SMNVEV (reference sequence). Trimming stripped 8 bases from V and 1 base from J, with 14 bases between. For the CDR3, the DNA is TGTGCCAGCCTACAAATCGGAGGCCAAGAGACCCAGTACTTC. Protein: CASLQIGGQETQYF.

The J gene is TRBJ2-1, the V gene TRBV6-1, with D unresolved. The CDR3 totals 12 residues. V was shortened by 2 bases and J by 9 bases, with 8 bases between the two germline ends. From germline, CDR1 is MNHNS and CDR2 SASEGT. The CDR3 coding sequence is TGTGCCAGCAGTGAACTTTGGGGTGAGCAGTTCTTC. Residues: CASSELWGEQFF.

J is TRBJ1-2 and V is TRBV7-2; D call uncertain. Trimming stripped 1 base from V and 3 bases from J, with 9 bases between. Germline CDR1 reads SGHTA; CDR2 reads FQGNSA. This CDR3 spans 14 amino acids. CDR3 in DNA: TGTGCCAGCAGCTTAGGGAATTTGGACTATGGCTACACCTTC. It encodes CASSLGNLDYGYTF.

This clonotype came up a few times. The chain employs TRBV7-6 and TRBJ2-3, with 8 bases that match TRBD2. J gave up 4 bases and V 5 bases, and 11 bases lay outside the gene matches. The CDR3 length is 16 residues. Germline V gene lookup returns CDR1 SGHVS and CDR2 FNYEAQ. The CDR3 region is CASSPRGPGGADTQYF. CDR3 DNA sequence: TGTGCCAGCAGCCCGCGTGGGCCCGGGGGGGCAGATACGCAGTATTTT.

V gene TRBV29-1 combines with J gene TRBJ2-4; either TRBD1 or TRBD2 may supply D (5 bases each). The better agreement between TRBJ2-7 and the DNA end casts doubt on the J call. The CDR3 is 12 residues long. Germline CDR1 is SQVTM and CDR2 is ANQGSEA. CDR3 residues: CSVVGDPYEQYF. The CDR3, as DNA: TGCAGCGTTGTTGGGGACCCCTACGAGCAGTACTTC.

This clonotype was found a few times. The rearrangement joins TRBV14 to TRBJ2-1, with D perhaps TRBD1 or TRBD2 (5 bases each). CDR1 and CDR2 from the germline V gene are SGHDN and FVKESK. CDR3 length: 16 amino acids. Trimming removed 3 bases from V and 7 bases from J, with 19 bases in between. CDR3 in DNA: TGTGCCAGCAGCCATAGTGGAAGGGGATGGGGGAATGAGCAGTTCTTC. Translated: CASSHSGRGWGNEQFF.

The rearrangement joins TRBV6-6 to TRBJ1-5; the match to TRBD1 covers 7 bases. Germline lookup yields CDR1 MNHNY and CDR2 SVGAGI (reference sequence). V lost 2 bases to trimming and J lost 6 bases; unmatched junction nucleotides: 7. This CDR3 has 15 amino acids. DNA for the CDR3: TGTGCCAGCAGTTACGCCGGGGCAGGGGGTCAGCCCCAGCATTTT. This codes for CASSYAGAGGQPQHF.

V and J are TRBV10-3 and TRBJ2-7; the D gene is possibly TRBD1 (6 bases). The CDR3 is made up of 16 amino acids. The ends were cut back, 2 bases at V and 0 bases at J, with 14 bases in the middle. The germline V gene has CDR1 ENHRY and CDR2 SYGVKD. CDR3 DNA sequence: TGTGCCATCAGTGAGACTACAGGGCCCAGCTCCTACGAGCAGTACTTC. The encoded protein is CAISETTGPSSYEQYF.